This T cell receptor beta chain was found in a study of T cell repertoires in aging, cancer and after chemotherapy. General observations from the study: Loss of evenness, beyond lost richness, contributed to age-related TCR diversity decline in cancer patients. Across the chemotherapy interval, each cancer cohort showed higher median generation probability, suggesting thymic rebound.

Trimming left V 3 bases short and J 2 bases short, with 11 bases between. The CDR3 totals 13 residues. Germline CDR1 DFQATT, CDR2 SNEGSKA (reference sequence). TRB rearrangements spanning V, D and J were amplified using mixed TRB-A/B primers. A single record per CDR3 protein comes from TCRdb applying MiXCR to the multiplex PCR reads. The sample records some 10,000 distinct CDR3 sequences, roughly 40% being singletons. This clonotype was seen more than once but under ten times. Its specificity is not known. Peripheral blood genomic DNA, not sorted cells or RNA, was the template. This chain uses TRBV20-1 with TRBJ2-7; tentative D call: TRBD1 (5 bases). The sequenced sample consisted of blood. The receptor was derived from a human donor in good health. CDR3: CSASRTKPYEQYF. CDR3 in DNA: TGCAGTGCTAGCAGGACAAAACCCTACGAGCAGTACTTC.